The T cell receptor beta chain described here comes from a study of cytomegalovirus exposure and HLA in healthy donors. Notes on the study in general: TCR beta sequences reportedly predicted most subjects' HLA-A and HLA-B alleles accurately.

A multiplex PCR was run with 60 Vbeta primers and 13 Jbeta primers. Original data processing: A later analysis counted roughly 74 million unique TCR beta chains, some 12 million shared. TCRdb's table, derived via immunoSEQ multiplex PCR, lists solely in-frame clones and lacks some. The V and J calls and clone size are taken from that table; D and trimming were inferred from the DNA. This table holds 200,000 or so clones, about 83% found once. This clone was counted only a few times. No antigen is known for it. This clonotype was sampled from a woman in her thirties in good health and CMV-seropositive. The sample consisted of PBMCs.

The CDR3 region has the DNA TGTGCCAGCAGCCAAGAGGGGCGGGGGGGGCCCTACGAGCAGTACTTC. Its translation: CASSQEGRGGPYEQYF. This chain uses TRBV4-2 with TRBJ2-7; 9 nucleotides align to TRBD2. Germline CDR1 reads LGHNA; CDR2 reads YNFKEQ. Trimming took 0 bases from V and 2 from J; bases not matched to a gene: 5. This CDR3 has 16 residues.